One sample yielded the 26 T cell receptor beta chains listed below, sequenced in a study of T cells in Graves' hyperthyroidism and ophthalmopathy. The CDR3 regions of TCR beta were amplified from RNA transcripts. The HTBI set primed first-round TCR CDR3 RT-PCR. TCRdb itself ran the multiplex PCR reads through MiXCR, one entry per CDR3 protein. The repertoire holds about half a million distinct CDR3 sequences, with 15% to 20% as singletons. Sequencing input: blood. Receptors originate from a woman younger than 45 with Graves' ophthalmopathy.

The gene calls are TRBV7-9 and TRBJ1-5; TRBD1 is a possible D gene (6 bases). V was trimmed by 1 base and J by 7 bases, leaving 14 bases between them. Germline V gene sequence: CDR1 SEHNR, CDR2 FQNEAQ (reference sequence). The CDR3 contains 15 residues. CDR3 sequence: CASSLVPGDGQPQHF. Here the CDR3 DNA reads TGTGCCAGCAGCTTAGTTCCAGGGGATGGGCAGCCCCAGCATTTT.

This clonotype came up once. The chain recombines TRBV10-2 with TRBJ1-3, with D possibly being TRBD1 (6 bases). This CDR3 has 13 residues. CDR1 and CDR2 from the germline V gene are WSHSY and SAAADI. Trimming took 0 bases from V and 7 from J, leaving 7 bases between them. CDR3 amino acids: CASSESRGNTIYF. In nucleotides, the CDR3 is TGCGCCAGCAGTGAGTCGAGGGGGAACACCATATATTTT.

This clonotype was seen a few times. The rearrangement joins TRBV20-1 to TRBJ2-2, with TRBD2 matching 8 bases. From germline, CDR1 is DFQATT and CDR2 SNEGSKA (reference sequence). Trimming cost V 3 bases and J 2 bases; bases outside gene matches: 11. The CDR3 has 17 amino acids. Here the CDR3 DNA reads TGCAGTGCTAGGTCACCGAGCGGGAGTGGTAACACCGGGGAGCTGTTTTTT. This encodes CSARSPSGSGNTGELFF.

In this sample, this clonotype turned up many times. The chain links TRBV30 to TRBJ2-1; D is ambiguous. The V and J ends lost 0 bases and 6 bases respectively, with 6 bases between them. Germline V gene lookup returns CDR1 GTSNPN and CDR2 SVGIG (reference sequence). CDR3 length: 12 amino acids. The CDR3 DNA is TGTGCCTGGAGTGTGGTACTCAATGAGCAGTTCTTC. Amino acid sequence: CAWSVVLNEQFF.

This clonotype has ten or more counts. In DNA form, the CDR3 reads TGTGCCAGCAGCCAAGATACGGAAGAGACCCAGTACTTC. This sequence encodes CASSQDTEETQYF. This chain connects TRBV3-1 to TRBJ2-5, with no clear D. Trimming took off 0 bases at V and 3 bases at J, with 5 bases between the two ends. CDR3 length: 13 amino acids. Germline CDR1 LGHDT, CDR2 YNNKEL (reference sequence).

The rearrangement links TRBV29-1 to TRBJ1-1; TRBD1 matches at 7 bases. This CDR3 has 13 residues. The trim removed 7 bases at V and 4 bases at J, leaving 9 bases unmatched. Per the germline V gene, CDR1 is SQVTM and CDR2 is ANQGSEA. CDR3 amino acids: CSAIVQGSTEAFF. DNA of the CDR3: TGCAGCGCGATAGTACAGGGGTCCACTGAAGCTTTCTTT.

At least ten counts were recorded for this clonotype. The V and J genes are TRBV3-1 and TRBJ1-4; TRBD1 is a possible D gene (5 bases). Looked up from germline, CDR1 is LGHDT and CDR2 is YNNKEL (reference sequence). V was shortened by 0 bases and J by 10 bases, with 12 bases between the two germline ends. This CDR3 comprises 14 residues. The CDR3 loop reads CASSQDVAGRKLFF. DNA for the CDR3: TGTGCCAGCAGCCAAGATGTGGCAGGGAGAAAACTGTTTTTT. The full variable domain, in which reference TRBV3-1 and TRBJ1-4 provide the parts outside the CDR3, is DTAVSQTPKYLVTQMGNDKSIKCEQNLGHDTMYWYKQDSKKFLKIMFSYNNKELIINETVPNRFSPKSPDKAHLNLHINSLELGDSAVYFCASSQDVAGRKLFFGSGTQLSVL.

This clonotype came up once. This may be a read error: a much more frequent sequence differs by one nucleotide. The V call is TRBV6-4, the J call TRBJ2-1; D ambiguous. Trimming cost V 6 bases and J 5 bases, with 14 bases left between them. The germline CDR1 and CDR2 sequences are MRHNA and SNTAGT. The CDR3 is made up of 14 amino acids. The CDR3 region has the DNA TGTGCCAGCAGCCAAGATGGTGGGAACAATGAGCAGTTCTTC. Translating gives CASSQDGGNNEQFF.

The rearrangement joins TRBV9 to TRBJ2-7; D unresolved. The CDR3 has 13 amino acids. CDR1 and CDR2 (germline): SGDLS, YYNGEE. V was cut by 3 bases and J by 6 bases, with 13 bases left in between. CDR3 coding DNA: TGTGCCAGCAGCGAACTCGGGCAGACCGAGCAGTACTTC. The encoded protein is CASSELGQTEQYF.

This clonotype was observed at least ten times. The V call is TRBV4-3, the J call TRBJ2-3, with D tentatively TRBD1 or TRBD2 (5 bases each). This CDR3 has 15 amino acids. Germline CDR1 LGHNA, CDR2 YSLEER. Trimming removed 4 bases from V and 2 bases from J, with 13 bases in between. The CDR3 protein is CASSPTGRITDTQYF. CDR3 coding DNA: TGCGCCAGCAGCCCCACGGGACGGATCACAGATACGCAGTATTTT.

This chain links TRBV15 with TRBJ2-7, with 11 bases identical to TRBD2. Germline loops: CDR1 LNHNV, CDR2 YYDKDF (reference sequence). V was pared by 5 bases and J by 6 bases, with 9 bases of the junction left unmatched. The CDR3 runs 15 residues. CDR3 in DNA: TGTGCCACCAGCCTAACCGATGGACTAGCGGGCGAGCAGTACTTC. Encoded protein: CATSLTDGLAGEQYF. The whole variable domain, remainder taken from reference TRBV15 and TRBJ2-7, is DAMVIQNPRYQVTQFGKPVTLSCSQTLNHNVMYWYQQKSSQAPKLLFHYYDKDFNNEADTPDNFQSRRPNTSFCFLDIRSPGLGDTAMYLCATSLTDGLAGEQYFGPGTRLTVT.

The chain joins TRBV29-1 to TRBJ2-7; perhaps TRBD2 as D (5 bases). The better agreement between TRBJ2-1 and the DNA end casts doubt on the J call. There are 14 residues in the CDR3. The germline CDR1 and CDR2 sequences are SQVTM and ANQGSEA. The DNA for the CDR3 is TGCAGCGTTGGCGGTAGGAGGAGCTCCTACGAGCAGTTCTTC. As protein: CSVGGRRSSYEQFF.

In its sample, this clonotype was seen a few times. The V gene is TRBV10-3, the J gene TRBJ2-2; TRBD1 matches at 8 bases. Germline V gene lookup returns CDR1 ENHRY and CDR2 SYGVKD. Trimming removed 6 bases from V and 3 bases from J; junction bases left unmatched: 9. The CDR3 has 16 amino acids. CDR3 protein: CAISPGQGRDTGELFF. CDR3 nucleotides: TGTGCCATCAGCCCCGGACAGGGAAGGGACACCGGGGAGCTGTTTTTT.

The chain uses TRBV9 and TRBJ1-1; D possibly corresponds to TRBD1 (5 bases). Germline V CDR1 and CDR2: SGDLS, YYNGEE. CDR3 length equals 13 residues. V lost 3 bases to trimming and J lost 0 bases, with 6 bases between them. Here the CDR3 DNA reads TGTGCCAGCAGCGAGGACATGAACACTGAAGCTTTCTTT. Translating it yields CASSEDMNTEAFF. The entire variable domain, with the rest obtained from reference TRBV9 and TRBJ1-1, is as follows: DSGVTQTPKHLITATGQRVTLRCSPRSGDLSVYWYQQSLDQGLQFLIQYYNGEERAKGNILERFSAQQFPDLHSELNLSSLELGDSALYFCASSEDMNTEAFFGQGTRLTVV.

J is TRBJ2-1 and V is TRBV27; TRBD2 agrees at 10 bases. CDR3 length: 17 amino acids. Trimming took 2 bases from V and 6 from J; bases not matched to a gene: 10. CDR1 MNHEY and CDR2 SMNVEV come from the germline V gene (reference sequence). CDR3 nucleotides: TGTGCCAGCAGTTTACCCTTACCAAGCGGGAGGGTCAATGAGCAGTTCTTC. The encoded protein is CASSLPLPSGRVNEQFF.

As concerns this clonotype: This sequence may be a read error, since a much larger clone differs from it by one base. The rearrangement joins TRBV11-2 to TRBJ2-7; D unclear. Germline-derived CDR1 and CDR2 are SGHAT and FQNNGV. The CDR3 is 14 residues long. The CDR3, as DNA: TGTGCCAACAGCTTACAACGGGTGAGCTACGAGCAGTACTTC. This translates into CANSLQRVSYEQYF. Filled out from reference TRBV11-2 and TRBJ2-7, the complete variable domain reads EAGVAQSPRYKIIEKRQSVAFWCNPISGHATLYWYQQILGQGPKLLIQFQNNGVVDDSQLPKDRFSAERLKGVDSTLKIQPAKLEDSAVYLCANSLQRVSYEQYFGPGTRLTVT.

This clonotype was seen ten or more times. The chain couples TRBV4-3 to TRBJ1-2; D possibly corresponds to TRBD1 (6 bases). The CDR3 has 15 residues. Germline-derived CDR1 and CDR2 are LGHNA and YSLEER. Deletions cut 6 bases from V and 0 bases from J, with 14 bases between. CDR3 DNA sequence: TGCGCCAGCAGGAGGGGGGCAGCGACTAACTATGGCTACACCTTC. It encodes CASRRGAATNYGYTF.

In its sample, this clonotype was seen many times. The chain uses TRBV5-5 and TRBJ2-1; 7 positions match TRBD2. The CDR3 length is 14 residues. J lost 10 bases, V lost 4 bases, and 11 bases had no gene match. Germline assignment: CDR1 SGHKS and CDR2 YYEKEE (reference sequence). In DNA form, the CDR3 reads TGTGCCAGCAGCCTAGCGGCGCGCTCAGAAGAGCAGTTCTTC. Translated: CASSLAARSEEQFF.

Turning to this clonotype: This may arise from a read error, as a much more abundant clone is one base away. In DNA, the CDR3 is TGTGCCAGCAGCTCCACGGGGGTAGTGACCCAGTACTTC. Protein product: CASSSTGVVTQYF. The rearrangement joins TRBV5-5 to TRBJ2-5, with D possibly being TRBD2 (6 bases). CDR3 length: 13 amino acids. CDR1 is SGHKS and CDR2 is YYEKEE in the germline V gene (reference sequence). V shed 3 bases and J shed 7 bases, with 13 bases lying between them. The whole variable domain, remainder taken from reference TRBV5-5 and TRBJ2-5, is DAGVTQSPTHLIKTRGQQVTLRCSPISGHKSVSWYQQVLGQGPQFIFQYYEKEERGRGNFPDRFSARQFPNYSSELNVNALLLGDSALYLCASSSTGVVTQYFGPGTRLLVL.

The chain has TRBV14 and TRBJ2-5; 8 nucleotides align to TRBD2. Trimming took 0 bases from V and 4 from J; bases not matched to a gene: 4. The length of the CDR3 is 15 residues. Germline CDR1 is SGHDN and CDR2 is FVKESK. The CDR3 protein is CASSQDGLAGETQYF. For the CDR3, the DNA is TGTGCCAGCAGCCAAGACGGGCTAGCGGGAGAGACCCAGTACTTC.

This chain uses TRBV5-4 with TRBJ2-3; 8 bases are a match to TRBD2. Trimming at V came to 2 bases and at J to 1 base, leaving 6 bases not matched to a gene. This CDR3 has 16 amino acids. The germline V gene encodes CDR1 SGHNT and CDR2 YYREEE (reference sequence). The CDR3 region is CASSLQREIRTDTQYF. CDR3 in DNA: TGTGCCAGCAGCTTACAGCGGGAGATACGCACAGATACGCAGTATTTT.

J is TRBJ2-5 and V is TRBV7-9; D remains unclear. The CDR3 is made up of 14 amino acids. The V and J ends lost 5 bases and 1 base respectively, with 11 bases between them. The germline V gene has CDR1 SEHNR and CDR2 FQNEAQ (reference sequence). The CDR3 region is CASSRQEIQETQYF. For the CDR3, the DNA is TGTGCCAGCAGCCGGCAGGAGATCCAAGAGACCCAGTACTTC.

The table lists this clonotype with many counts. The rearrangement joins TRBV28 to TRBJ1-4; D possibly corresponds to TRBD1 (5 bases). Germline V CDR1 and CDR2: MDHEN, SYDVKM. V gave up 5 bases and J gave up 5 bases, with 9 bases separating them. The CDR3 is 13 amino acids. This chain's CDR3 is CASSRTSNEKLFF. CDR3 coding DNA: TGTGCCAGCAGTCGGACATCGAATGAAAAACTGTTTTTT.

The chain joins TRBV5-1 to TRBJ2-7; TRBD1 matches at 9 bases. The trim removed 3 bases at V and 5 bases at J, leaving 3 bases unmatched. The CDR3 loop spans 13 amino acids. Germline V CDR1 and CDR2: SGHRS, YFSETQ. CDR3 in DNA: TGCGCCAGCAGCTGGGGGACAGGGAACGAGCAGTACTTC. This encodes CASSWGTGNEQYF.

This clonotype was observed many times. The chain recombines TRBV20-1 with TRBJ1-5; D is unclear. Trimming removed 5 bases from V and 1 base from J, with 9 bases in between. This CDR3 has 13 amino acids. Germline V gene lookup returns CDR1 DFQATT and CDR2 SNEGSKA (reference sequence). CDR3 region: CSAGVGSNQPQHF. In DNA, the CDR3 is TGCAGTGCTGGGGTGGGGAGCAATCAGCCCCAGCATTTT.

This clonotype was recorded many times. The V gene is TRBV6-1, the J gene TRBJ2-6; tentatively, D is TRBD2 (5 bases). CDR3 length: 15 amino acids. Germline CDR1 MNHNS, CDR2 SASEGT. Trimming stripped 5 bases from V and 2 bases from J, with 10 bases between. CDR3 bases: TGTGCCAGCAGTCGTGAGGGTGCTGGGGCCAACGTCCTGACTTTC. It is translated as CASSREGAGANVLTF.